This T cell receptor beta chain was retrieved from a study of blood T cell repertoires in COVID-19. About the study: Samples taken during acute and convalescent COVID-19 were collected in the United States, Italy and Spain. Sample material is recorded as cDNA or gDNA derived from T cells, B-cell-depleted T cells, or PBMCs.

CDR1 is MNHNY and CDR2 is SVGAGI in the germline V gene (reference sequence). The CDR3 consists of 12 residues. V lost 9 bases, J lost 8 bases, and 16 bases lay in between. Per the original methods: Estimated nucleated cell counts came from reference gene primer amplification. Profiling relied on immunoSEQ multiplex PCR, and the TCRdb table lists in-frame clones only, not all of them. The D gene and trimming were derived from the DNA, and the V and J assignments and clone size from that table. The table shows tens of thousands of clones, with 89% occurring only once. Only a few counts were recorded for this clone.

The gene calls are TRBV6-6 and TRBJ1-2; a weak D match, TRBD1 (5 bases). Sequences were obtained from peripheral blood. The receptor was derived from a woman aged 65 to 85 with acute or convalescent COVID-19. CDR3 amino acids: CASTQGLRGYTF. The CDR3 region has the DNA TGTGCCAGTACGCAGGGCTTAAGGGGCTACACCTTC.